A single sample is the source of the 10 T cell receptor beta chains below, sequenced in a study of identical twins. TCRdb fed the 5' RACE reads into MiXCR, producing one record per CDR3 protein. The data show roughly 290,000 distinct CDR3 sequences, more than 6.5% seen once. In addition, the sample was reused for a study of yellow fever vaccine responses in identical twins.

The sequenced sample was memory (CD45RO+) T cells sorted from blood. The receptor set was obtained from a woman aged 18-29 years in good health.

This clonotype was seen ten or more times. The chain has TRBV24-1 and TRBJ2-5, with a weak D call TRBD2 (6 bases). The ends were cut back, 4 bases at V and 2 bases at J, with 13 bases in the middle. The germline V gene encodes CDR1 KGHDR and CDR2 SFDVKD. The CDR3 has 15 amino acids. CDR3 region: CATSDPTRRQETQYF. As DNA, the CDR3 is TGTGCCACCAGTGACCCGACTAGAAGACAAGAGACCCAGTACTTC.

In its sample, this clonotype was seen many times. The chain recombines TRBV12-3 or TRBV12-4 with TRBJ1-2; D is ambiguous. V was shortened by 3 bases and J by 1 base, with 9 bases between the two germline ends. The CDR3 spans 14 residues. The CDR3 here is CASSLTGINYGYTF. For the CDR3, the DNA is TGTGCCAGCAGTTTGACGGGGATTAACTATGGCTACACCTTC.

This clonotype has more than one count but fewer than ten. The chain links TRBV3-1 to TRBJ2-1; 11 bases are a match to TRBD2. This CDR3 is 15 amino acids long. Germline V CDR1 and CDR2: LGHDT, YNNKEL (reference sequence). J lost 13 bases, V lost 4 bases, and 12 bases had no gene match. The CDR3 coding sequence is TGTGCCAGCAGCCCCGCCGGGACTAGCGGTTTAATTCAGTTCTTC. Protein sequence: CASSPAGTSGLIQFF.

The chain joins TRBV15 to TRBJ2-7; the match to TRBD1 covers 9 bases. V trimming: 5 bases; J trimming: 2 bases; junction bases outside the gene matches: 4. This CDR3 is 14 amino acids long. CDR1 and CDR2 (germline): LNHNV, YYDKDF (reference sequence). CDR3 protein: CATSEGQGPYEQYF. CDR3 coding DNA: TGTGCCACCAGCGAGGGACAGGGACCCTACGAGCAGTACTTC.

This clonotype showed up just a few times. V gene TRBV7-4 combines with J gene TRBJ2-7, with D possibly called TRBD1 or TRBD2 (5 bases each). V gave up 8 bases and J gave up 2 bases, with 10 bases separating them. The germline gives CDR1 SGHVT, CDR2 SQSDAQ. There are 12 residues in the CDR3. The CDR3 loop is CASFGGAYEQYF. The CDR3 DNA reads TGTGCCAGCTTTGGGGGAGCCTACGAGCAGTACTTC.

This clonotype was counted many times. The V gene is TRBV29-1, the J gene TRBJ2-7; 8 bases are a match to TRBD1. The CDR3 extends over 13 amino acids. The germline gives CDR1 SQVTM, CDR2 ANQGSEA. V dropped 4 bases and J dropped 2; count of bases not matched to a gene: 4. The CDR3 DNA is TGCAGCGTTGCGGACAGGGCTCCCTACGAGCAGTACTTC. Its translation: CSVADRAPYEQYF.

The chain recombines TRBV12-2 with TRBJ1-4; the table calls TRBD1, which could not be checked here. TRBV12-2 is recorded as a pseudogene. This CDR3 is 14 amino acids long. In DNA, the CDR3 is TGTGCAAGTCGCCTTCGGGACAGTAATGAAAAACTGTTTTTT. It translates to CASRLRDSNEKLFF.

This clonotype appeared a few times. This chain uses TRBV2 with TRBJ2-1, with TRBD2 matching 8 bases. Germline lookup yields CDR1 SNHLY and CDR2 FYNNEI. The CDR3 covers 14 residues. The V and J ends lost 8 bases and 3 bases, in that order; junction bases with no gene match: 6. The CDR3: CASREGLIYNEQFF. CDR3 bases: TGTGCCAGCCGGGAGGGACTTATCTACAATGAGCAGTTCTTC. Full variable domain (rest looked up from reference TRBV2 and TRBJ2-1): EPEVTQTPSHQVTQMGQEVILRCVPISNHLYFYWYRQILGQKVEFLVSFYNNEISEKSEIFDDQFSVERPDGSNFTLKIRSTKLEDSAMYFCASREGLIYNEQFFGPGTRLTVL.

This clonotype turned up a few times. The gene calls are TRBV4-1 and TRBJ2-1; D remains ambiguous. Trimming took 2 bases from V and 8 from J, leaving 22 bases between them. This CDR3 is built from 17 residues. Germline loops: CDR1 MGHRA, CDR2 YSYEKL. The CDR3 reads CASSQPLGGPRGDEQFF. The DNA of the CDR3 is TGCGCCAGCAGCCAACCCCTCGGTGGGCCTAGAGGCGATGAGCAGTTCTTC.

The J gene is TRBJ1-2, the V gene TRBV20-1; D remains ambiguous. CDR1 is DFQATT, CDR2 SNEGSKA, per germline (reference sequence). The CDR3 length is 11 residues. Between the trimmed V and J ends, which lost 0 bases and 6 bases, there was a span of 5 bases. DNA for the CDR3: TGCAGTGCTAGAGACAACAATGGCTACACCTTC. Residues: CSARDNNGYTF.